The 30 T cell receptor beta chains listed next were all sequenced from one sample in a study of CD8+ T cells in alopecia areata. cDNA reverse transcribed from extracted RNA served as the sequencing template. The assay was immunoSEQ multiplex PCR, and TCRdb's table has in-frame clones only and misses some. The repertoire holds roughly 220,000 clones, with about two fifths as singletons. Treatment indicated: oral pan-JAK inhibitor, 5-10 mg twice daily. Sequences were derived from CD4+ T cells sorted from blood, sampled around week 34, from a patient treated with tofacitinib. The source is a human donor with alopecia areata.

A few counts support this clone. V and J are TRBV14 and TRBJ2-1, with TRBD2 identical over 10 bases. Germline trimming cut 0 bases from V and 8 bases from J; bases unmatched to any gene: 10. The CDR3 length is 17 residues. The V gene's germline CDR1 is SGHDN and CDR2 FVKESK. The DNA of the CDR3 is TGTGCCAGCAGCCAAGATATAAGGACGCTAGCGGGGGATGAGCAGTTCTTC. Protein product: CASSQDIRTLAGDEQFF.

This clone was observed a single time. CDR3 protein: CASSETGGYSPLHF. Here the CDR3 DNA reads TGTGCCAGCAGCGAGACAGGGGGCTATTCACCCCTCCACTTT. The V call is TRBV2, the J call TRBJ1-6; 10 nucleotides agree with TRBD1. Germline V gives CDR1 SNHLY, CDR2 FYNNEI. The CDR3 has 14 amino acids. Trimming took 6 bases from V and 8 from J; bases not matched to a gene: 4.

As DNA, the CDR3 is TGTGCCAGCAGTCAACAGGGGGAGTATGAAAAACTGTTTTTT. Its protein product is CASSQQGEYEKLFF. V gene TRBV7-2 combines with J gene TRBJ1-4; TRBD1 matches 8 bases. With V trimmed by 6 bases and J by 6 bases, 6 bases remained unmatched. Germline CDR1 is SGHTA and CDR2 is FQGNSA. The CDR3 consists of 14 residues.

This clone appeared a few times. The rearrangement links TRBV4-1 to TRBJ1-5; 8 bases agree with TRBD1. Germline lookup yields CDR1 MGHRA and CDR2 YSYEKL. The CDR3 sequence is 15 residues long. V trimming: 4 bases; J trimming: 7 bases; junction bases outside the gene matches: 9. The CDR3 coding sequence is TGCGCCAGCAGCCTACTCGACAGGGGTATCCAGCCCCAGCATTTT. It yields the protein CASSLLDRGIQPQHF.

This clone was seen repeatedly, ten times or more. This chain uses TRBV11-2 with TRBJ2-2, with D maybe TRBD1 (6 bases). CDR1 and CDR2 (germline): SGHAT, FQNNGV. V shed 4 bases and J shed 1 base, with 10 bases lying between them. The CDR3 loop spans 15 amino acids. CDR3 DNA: TGTGCCAGCAGCTCAGGGGCCTTGAACACCGGGGAGCTGTTTTTT. Translation gives CASSSGALNTGELFF.

This clone was counted between two and nine times. V and J are TRBV9 and TRBJ2-1; perhaps TRBD2 as D (6 bases). CDR3 size: 15 residues. V was pared by 2 bases and J by 3 bases, with 12 bases between. Looked up from germline, CDR1 is SGDLS and CDR2 is YYNGEE. In nucleotides, the CDR3 is TGTGCCAGCAGCGTCACCGGGACTCACTACAATGAGCAGTTCTTC. Protein sequence: CASSVTGTHYNEQFF.

CDR3 DNA: TGTGCCAGCAGCCCCCAGACAGGGACAAGCACAGATACGCAGTATTTT. This codes for CASSPQTGTSTDTQYF. The chain uses TRBV7-2 and TRBJ2-3; 7 nucleotides line up with TRBD1. This CDR3 contains 16 residues. J was trimmed by 0 bases and V by 5 bases; bases with no gene match: 8. Germline CDR1 SGHTA, CDR2 FQGNSA.

The V gene is TRBV5-1, the J gene TRBJ2-7; TRBD2 matches at 11 bases. J gave up 7 bases and V 2 bases, and 8 bases lay outside the gene matches. CDR3 length: 15 residues. Germline loops: CDR1 SGHRS, CDR2 YFSETQ. The CDR3 loop reads CASSFTSGGSGEQYF. In DNA, the CDR3 is TGCGCCAGCAGCTTCACTAGCGGGGGCTCGGGTGAGCAGTACTTC.

The genes are TRBV30 and TRBJ2-1; D remains ambiguous. The CDR3 has 13 residues. Trimming stripped 4 bases from V and 0 bases from J, with 7 bases between. Germline CDR1 and CDR2: GTSNPN and SVGIG (reference sequence). In DNA, the CDR3 is TGTGCCTGGACTTATTACTCCTACAATGAGCAGTTCTTC. It yields the protein CAWTYYSYNEQFF.

The CDR3 loop is CASSKGYEQYF. The DNA of the CDR3 is TGCGCCAGCAGCAAGGGATACGAGCAGTACTTC. The chain combines TRBV5-1 with TRBJ2-7, with D uncertain. The CDR3 consists of 11 residues. The germline V and J ends were trimmed by 4 bases and 4 bases, with 6 bases remaining between them. Germline-derived CDR1 and CDR2 are SGHRS and YFSETQ.

This chain uses TRBV18 with TRBJ1-4, with D tentatively TRBD1 (5 bases). The CDR3 is made up of 14 amino acids. Trimming cost V 2 bases and J 7 bases, with 11 bases left between them. CDR1 KGHSH and CDR2 LQKENI come from the germline V gene. The CDR3 here is CASSPGQGAEKLFF. The CDR3, as DNA: TGTGCCAGCTCACCAGGCCAGGGTGCTGAAAAACTGTTTTTT.

This clone was counted a few times. The chain combines TRBV11-2 with TRBJ1-1, with a possible D match to TRBD1 (5 bases). The V end was cut by 4 bases, the J end by 2 bases, with 11 bases between. CDR1 SGHAT and CDR2 FQNNGV come from the germline V gene. CDR3 length: 14 amino acids. The CDR3 protein is CASSYGRGNTEAFF. DNA of the CDR3: TGTGCCAGCAGCTACGGCCGGGGCAACACTGAAGCTTTCTTT.

This clone was counted between two and nine times. An end of the junction differs from the germline gene, which may be a read error. This chain uses TRBV7-7 with TRBJ1-1, with D possibly matching TRBD1 (5 bases). The CDR3 loop spans 13 amino acids. The germline V gene encodes CDR1 SSHAT and CDR2 FNYEAQ (reference sequence). In DNA form, the CDR3 reads TGTGCTAGCAGCCTACAGGTGAACACTGAAGCTTTCTTT. Translation gives CASSLQVNTEAFF. Together with reference TRBV7-7 and TRBJ1-1, the CDR3 gives the full variable domain: GAGVSQSPRYKVTKRGQDVTLRCDPISSHATLYWYQQALGQGPEFLTYFNYEAQPDKSGLPSDRFSAERPEGSISTLTIQRTEQRDSAMYRCASSLQVNTEAFFGQGTRLTVV.

This chain joins TRBV5-1 and TRBJ2-3; D is perhaps TRBD2 (5 bases). The CDR3 loop spans 14 amino acids. The germline gives CDR1 SGHRS, CDR2 YFSETQ. V lost 4 bases to trimming and J lost 6 bases, with 15 bases between them. The CDR3 region is CASSALQRGDTQYF. As DNA, the CDR3 is TGCGCCAGCAGCGCTCTTCAGAGAGGGGATACGCAGTATTTT.

About this clone itself: The same CDR3 also results from other DNA sequences found in this sample. The rearrangement uses TRBV14 and TRBJ2-5; 9 nucleotides align to TRBD1. The CDR3 covers 14 residues. From germline, CDR1 is SGHDN and CDR2 FVKESK. J gave up 4 bases and V 4 bases, and 4 bases lay outside the gene matches. In nucleotides, the CDR3 is TGTGCCAGCAGCCGACAGGGGGGGAGAGAGACCCAGTACTTC. Its translation is CASSRQGGRETQYF.

The chain joins TRBV29-1 to TRBJ2-2; D call uncertain. CDR3 length equals 12 residues. V lost 1 base and J 4 bases, leaving 4 bases between the germline ends. CDR1 is SQVTM, CDR2 ANQGSEA, per germline. The CDR3 nucleotides are TGCAGCGTTGAAGGTTCCACCGGGGAGCTGTTTTTT. This sequence encodes CSVEGSTGELFF.

This clone was seen more than once but under ten times. This rearrangement joins TRBV6-6 to TRBJ2-5; TRBD1 matches at 10 bases. Losses at the gene ends were 8 bases for V and 6 bases for J; bases not matched to a gene: 9. Germline V gene lookup returns CDR1 MNHNY and CDR2 SVGAGI (reference sequence). CDR3 size: 14 residues. The CDR3 region has the DNA TGTGCCAGCCGAGACCAGACAGGGGGCCAGACCCAGTACTTC. It codes for CASRDQTGGQTQYF.

This clone turned up a few times. This chain uses TRBV11-2 with TRBJ1-5; TRBD1 aligns across 8 bases. Losses at the gene ends were 4 bases for V and 1 base for J; bases not matched to a gene: 9. Germline CDR1 is SGHAT and CDR2 is FQNNGV. The CDR3 runs to 17 residues. Here the CDR3 reads CASSWGQGARSNQPQHF. As DNA, the CDR3 is TGTGCCAGCAGCTGGGGTCAGGGGGCTAGGAGCAATCAGCCCCAGCATTTT.

The V and J genes are TRBV18 and TRBJ2-7, with D perhaps matching TRBD2 (5 bases). The V gene's germline CDR1 is KGHSH and CDR2 LQKENI. The CDR3 runs to 14 residues. Trimming cost V 1 base and J 1 base, with 8 bases left between them. CDR3: CASSPQGASYEQYF. CDR3 DNA sequence: TGTGCCAGCTCACCACAGGGAGCGTCCTACGAGCAGTACTTC.

This clone occurred once. This sample includes further DNA sequences coding for the same CDR3. The chain joins TRBV29-1 to TRBJ1-1; D possibly corresponds to TRBD1 (5 bases). Trimming cost V 4 bases and J 3 bases, with 12 bases left between them. CDR1 is SQVTM, CDR2 ANQGSEA, per germline. CDR3 size: 13 residues. In nucleotides, the CDR3 is TGCAGCGTTGGGATAAGAGGGGACACTGAAGCTTTCTTT. It specifies CSVGIRGDTEAFF.

This clone was seen once. The chain carries TRBV4-3 and TRBJ1-1, with D tentatively TRBD1 (6 bases). CDR1 and CDR2 (germline): LGHNA, YSLEER. V lost 2 bases and J lost 6, with 19 bases in between. The length of the CDR3 is 16 residues. The CDR3 here is CASSQLSTGRGAEAFF. In DNA, the CDR3 is TGCGCCAGCAGCCAACTTAGTACAGGGCGGGGGGCTGAAGCTTTCTTT.

This chain joins TRBV29-1 and TRBJ2-1; the D gene is possibly TRBD2 (5 bases). V shed 4 bases and J shed 1 base, with 8 bases lying between them. Looked up from germline, CDR1 is SQVTM and CDR2 is ANQGSEA. The CDR3 length is 13 residues. The CDR3 nucleotides read TGCAGCGTTGGGCGGACTTCCTACAATGAGCAGTTCTTC. It codes for CSVGRTSYNEQFF.

The V gene is TRBV18, the J gene TRBJ2-7, with 9 bases matching TRBD1. Germline V CDR1 and CDR2: KGHSH, LQKENI. CDR3 length equals 15 residues. V dropped 2 bases and J dropped 9; count of bases not matched to a gene: 11. Here the CDR3 reads CASSPEGQGYVAQYF. CDR3 coding DNA: TGTGCCAGCTCACCAGAGGGACAGGGATATGTGGCGCAGTACTTC.

The chain is built from TRBV30 and TRBJ1-1; D remains ambiguous. The ends were cut back, 3 bases at V and 0 bases at J, with 11 bases in the middle. Germline V lookup: CDR1 GTSNPN, CDR2 SVGIG (reference sequence). The CDR3 has 14 amino acids. The CDR3 bases are TGTGCCTGGAGGAAACGGGGAGTGAACACTGAAGCTTTCTTT. The encoded protein is CAWRKRGVNTEAFF. Full variable domain (outside the CDR3, taken from reference TRBV30 and TRBJ1-1): SQTIHQWPATLVQPVGSPLSLECTVEGTSNPNLYWYRQAAGRGLQLLFYSVGIGQISSEVPQNLSASRPQDRQFILSSKKLLLSDSGFYLCAWRKRGVNTEAFFGQGTRLTVV.

V gene TRBV29-1 combines with J gene TRBJ2-1; D unclear. The CDR3 sequence is 11 residues long. The V end was cut by 1 base, the J end by 12 bases, with 10 bases between. Germline lookup yields CDR1 SQVTM and CDR2 ANQGSEA. CDR3 nucleotides: TGCAGCGTTGAAGTCTCGAGTTTGCAGTTCTTC. The encoded protein is CSVEVSSLQFF.

The chain combines TRBV7-9 with TRBJ1-2, with D unclear. The CDR3 is made up of 15 amino acids. The germline V and J ends were trimmed by 4 bases and 7 bases, with 19 bases remaining between them. Germline CDR1 is SEHNR and CDR2 is FQNEAQ (reference sequence). DNA of the CDR3: TGTGCCAGCAGCTCCTCCCGGGGAAAACGGAGTGGCTACACCTTC. Encoded protein: CASSSSRGKRSGYTF.

This clone was detected a few times. V and J are TRBV30 and TRBJ2-1; D is possibly TRBD2 (6 bases). V was shortened by 2 bases and J by 4 bases, with 15 bases between the two germline ends. The CDR3 has 15 residues. From germline, CDR1 is GTSNPN and CDR2 SVGIG (reference sequence). The CDR3 region is CAWSFTGGKYNEQFF. The CDR3, as DNA: TGTGCCTGGAGTTTCACTGGCGGGAAATACAATGAGCAGTTCTTC.

This clone was counted at least ten times. This sequence joins TRBV7-9 and TRBJ1-1; perhaps TRBD1 as D (6 bases). CDR1 and CDR2 (germline): SEHNR, FQNEAQ (reference sequence). The CDR3 has 15 residues. V shed 1 base and J shed 1 base, with 10 bases lying between them. The CDR3, as DNA: TGTGCCAGCAGCTTAGAGGGACACAGGAACACTGAAGCTTTCTTT. It translates to CASSLEGHRNTEAFF.

A few counts support this clone. The chain combines TRBV9 with TRBJ1-1; D is undetermined. The germline V and J ends were trimmed by 0 bases and 1 base, with 4 bases remaining between them. This CDR3 contains 13 residues. Germline CDR1 is SGDLS and CDR2 is YYNGEE. The CDR3: CASSVGPNTEAFF. The CDR3 nucleotides read TGTGCCAGCAGCGTAGGGCCGAACACTGAAGCTTTCTTT. Full variable domain (missing parts from reference TRBV9 and TRBJ1-1): DSGVTQTPKHLITATGQRVTLRCSPRSGDLSVYWYQQSLDQGLQFLIQYYNGEERAKGNILERFSAQQFPDLHSELNLSSLELGDSALYFCASSVGPNTEAFFGQGTRLTVV.

The rearrangement links TRBV6-6 to TRBJ2-2, with D perhaps being TRBD1 or TRBD2 (5 bases each). Germline V gene data show CDR1 as MNHNY and CDR2 as SVGAGI (reference sequence). The CDR3 is 16 amino acids. Trimming removed 5 bases from V and 3 bases from J, with 16 bases in between. The CDR3 here is CASSNRDGAYTGELFF. Here the CDR3 DNA reads TGTGCCAGCAGTAACCGGGACGGAGCTTACACCGGGGAGCTGTTTTTT.